The 25 T cell receptor beta chains in this list originate from one sample, sequenced in a study of cytomegalovirus exposure and HLA in healthy donors. PCR amplification relied on 60 Vbeta primers (plus 13 Jbeta primers). Clones were sequenced by immunoSEQ multiplex PCR, and TCRdb holds only the in-frame ones, with some missing. The sample yields some 190,000 clones, over 65% seen once. The sample taken for sequencing was PBMCs. The receptor set was obtained from a man in his forties in good health and CMV-seropositive.

This clone was counted once. The chain carries TRBV11-2 and TRBJ1-2; 7 nucleotides match TRBD1. V shed 5 bases, J shed 3 bases, and the junction held 3 bases outside the gene matches. The CDR3 covers 13 residues. CDR1 and CDR2 from the germline V gene are SGHAT and FQNNGV. Here the CDR3 DNA reads TGTGCCAGCAGCCCGGACAGGTACTATGGCTACACCTTC. Translating it yields CASSPDRYYGYTF.

The genes are TRBV5-1 and TRBJ2-6; a weak D match, TRBD1 (5 bases). CDR1 and CDR2 from the germline V gene are SGHRS and YFSETQ. CDR3 size: 17 residues. Trimming removed 4 bases from V and 0 bases from J, with 14 bases in between. The CDR3 DNA sequence: TGCGCCAGCAGCCTACAGGTAGACAGCTCTGGGGCCAACGTCCTGACTTTC. Translation: CASSLQVDSSGANVLTF. The entire variable domain, with the rest obtained from reference TRBV5-1 and TRBJ2-6, is as follows: KAGVTQTPRYLIKTRGQQVTLSCSPISGHRSVSWYQQTPGQGLQFLFEYFSETQRNKGNFPGRFSGRQFSNSRSEMNVSTLELGDSALYLCASSLQVDSSGANVLTFGAGSRLTVL.

CDR3 in amino acids: CASEYRGQGNEQFF. DNA of the CDR3: TGTGCCAGCGAATACAGGGGTCAAGGGAATGAGCAGTTCTTC. The rearrangement joins TRBV6-1 to TRBJ2-1, with TRBD1 matching over 7 bases. Trimming at V came to 8 bases and at J to 7 bases, leaving 11 bases not matched to a gene. The CDR3 is made up of 14 amino acids. Germline CDR1 MNHNS, CDR2 SASEGT.

This clone has just one count. V is TRBV6-5 and J is TRBJ1-1; 7 bases agree with TRBD1. Germline trimming cut 4 bases from V and 0 bases from J; bases unmatched to any gene: 2. The CDR3 has 14 residues. From germline, CDR1 is MNHEY and CDR2 SVGAGI. This CDR3 is CASSWTGVNTEAFF. CDR3 bases: TGTGCCAGCAGTTGGACAGGAGTGAACACTGAAGCTTTCTTT.

The V gene is TRBV28, the J gene TRBJ2-5; 10 bases align to TRBD2. J lost 9 bases, V lost 2 bases, and 12 bases had no gene match. The V gene's germline CDR1 is MDHEN and CDR2 SYDVKM. This CDR3 comprises 16 residues. The CDR3: CASSLRLLAGADSQYF. In nucleotides, the CDR3 is TGTGCCAGCAGTTTAAGGTTGCTAGCGGGAGCGGATTCCCAGTACTTC.

This clone showed up just a few times. The gene calls are TRBV5-5 and TRBJ1-3; D is uncertain. V was cut by 5 bases and J by 0 bases, with 15 bases left in between. The germline V gene has CDR1 SGHKS and CDR2 YYEKEE (reference sequence). The CDR3 consists of 16 residues. Here the CDR3 reads CASSLIAVSSGNTIYF. Written as DNA, the CDR3 is TGTGCCAGCAGTTTGATTGCCGTTAGCTCTGGAAACACCATATATTTT.

The J gene is TRBJ2-1, the V gene TRBV10-3; D might be TRBD1 (6 bases). Germline values: CDR1 ENHRY, CDR2 SYGVKD. This CDR3 is built from 16 residues. V was shortened by 0 bases and J by 8 bases, with 17 bases between the two germline ends. In DNA form, the CDR3 reads TGTGCCATCAGTGAGTCGGGGGCCTCGAGTCCCTATGAGCAGTTCTTC. Translating gives CAISESGASSPYEQFF.

The chain links TRBV6-1 to TRBJ2-5, with D tentatively TRBD2 (6 bases). The germline CDR1 and CDR2 sequences are MNHNS and SASEGT. This CDR3 comprises 13 residues. V was clipped by 7 bases and J by 2 bases, with 11 bases between them. This chain's CDR3 is CASTFRGQETQYF. CDR3 nucleotides: TGTGCCAGCACGTTCCGGGGGCAAGAGACCCAGTACTTC.

The chain couples TRBV7-2 to TRBJ1-2; D is uncertain. Germline V gene sequence: CDR1 SGHTA, CDR2 FQGNSA. The CDR3 is 15 residues long. V was trimmed by 3 bases and J by 2 bases, leaving 13 bases between them. The CDR3 nucleotides are TGTGCCAGCAGCTTTCAGCGGTCGGGGAACTATGGCTACACCTTC. It codes for CASSFQRSGNYGYTF.

This clone was detected only a few times. The CDR3 coding sequence is TGTGCCAGCAGTCGTACTAGCGGAGACCAAGAGACCCAGTACTTC. As protein: CASSRTSGDQETQYF. The chain combines TRBV25-1 with TRBJ2-5, with TRBD2 matching 8 bases. This CDR3 is built from 15 residues. From germline, CDR1 is MGHDK and CDR2 SYGVNS. Trimming cost V 5 bases and J 0 bases; bases outside gene matches: 5. Together with reference TRBV25-1 and TRBJ2-5, the CDR3 gives the full variable domain: EADIYQTPRYLVIGTGKKITLECSQTMGHDKMYWYQQDPGMELHLIHYSYGVNSTEKGDLSSESTVSRIRTEHFPLTLESARPSHTSQYLCASSRTSGDQETQYFGPGTRLLVL.

The chain recombines TRBV5-1 with TRBJ1-6; 7 nucleotides line up with TRBD1. The V gene end was trimmed by 4 bases and the J gene end by 10 bases; junction bases not matched to a gene: 11. Germline CDR1 is SGHRS and CDR2 is YFSETQ. This CDR3 has 15 residues. The CDR3 is CASSRKTGQDSPLHF. The CDR3 coding sequence is TGCGCCAGCAGCCGAAAGACAGGGCAGGACTCACCCCTCCACTTT.

The rearrangement joins TRBV7-3 to TRBJ1-1, with D possibly being TRBD1 (5 bases). Germline CDR1 is SGHTA and CDR2 is FQGTGA. Trimming took off 5 bases at V and 2 bases at J, with 9 bases between the two ends. The CDR3 consists of 13 residues. The CDR3 DNA follows: TGTGCCAGCAGCCAGGGTGGTAACACTGAAGCTTTCTTT. This codes for CASSQGGNTEAFF.

The genes are TRBV5-4 and TRBJ1-2; 8 nucleotides align to TRBD1. This CDR3 is 13 amino acids long. CDR1 is SGHNT, CDR2 YYREEE, per germline (reference sequence). Unmatched junction bases numbered 7, after V lost 4 bases and J lost 8 bases. This CDR3 reads CASSRTGTEGYTF. CDR3 in DNA: TGTGCCAGCAGCCGGACAGGGACGGAAGGCTACACCTTC.

The V gene is TRBV5-1, the J gene TRBJ2-1; TRBD1 is a possible D gene (7 bases). The CDR3 runs to 15 residues. The V and J ends lost 0 bases and 7 bases respectively, with 14 bases between them. CDR1 and CDR2 (germline): SGHRS, YFSETQ. CDR3 sequence (DNA): TGCGCCAGCAGCTTGGTGGAGGGGGCTCATAATGAGCAGTTCTTC. Translation: CASSLVEGAHNEQFF. The entire variable domain, with the rest obtained from reference TRBV5-1 and TRBJ2-1, is as follows: KAGVTQTPRYLIKTRGQQVTLSCSPISGHRSVSWYQQTPGQGLQFLFEYFSETQRNKGNFPGRFSGRQFSNSRSEMNVSTLELGDSALYLCASSLVEGAHNEQFFGPGTRLTVL.

The rearrangement joins TRBV28 to TRBJ2-5; D possibly corresponds to TRBD1 (6 bases). Germline CDR1 is MDHEN and CDR2 is SYDVKM. CDR3 length equals 14 residues. V gave up 2 bases and J gave up 1 base, with 8 bases separating them. In nucleotides, the CDR3 is TGTGCCAGCAGTTTAAGCAGGGGCCAAGAGACCCAGTACTTC. As protein: CASSLSRGQETQYF.

V and J are TRBV7-9 and TRBJ1-5; TRBD1 agrees at 7 bases. CDR1 and CDR2 (germline): SEHNR, FQNEAQ (reference sequence). This CDR3 region has 15 residues. V shed 5 bases, J shed 0 bases, and the junction held 4 bases outside the gene matches. CDR3: CASSAGQFSNQPQHF. The CDR3 nucleotides read TGTGCCAGCAGCGCGGGACAGTTTAGCAATCAGCCCCAGCATTTT.

J is TRBJ2-5 and V is TRBV21-1; the table's D call, TRBD1, was not checked against the DNA. TRBV21-1 is reported as a pseudogene. This CDR3 region has 14 residues. The CDR3 here is CASSKGTRGETQYF. The CDR3 bases are TGTGCCAGCAGCAAAGGGACCAGGGGAGAGACCCAGTACTTC.

This clone occurred once. The rearrangement joins TRBV12-5 to TRBJ1-5; weak D call: TRBD1 (5 bases). The germline gives CDR1 LGHNT, CDR2 FRNRAP. The V and J ends lost 6 bases and 0 bases respectively, with 9 bases between them. The CDR3 is 14 residues long. CDR3 nucleotide sequence: TGTGCTAGTGGGATAGGGGTTAGCAATCAGCCCCAGCATTTT. It translates to CASGIGVSNQPQHF.

The chain links TRBV10-3 to TRBJ1-4; 8 bases line up with TRBD1. V lost 5 bases and J lost 5; bases outside the gene matches: 1. This CDR3 spans 13 amino acids. Germline CDR1 ENHRY, CDR2 SYGVKD. The CDR3 region has the DNA TGTGCCATCAGTCAGGGGGCCAATGAAAAACTGTTTTTT. Residues: CAISQGANEKLFF.

The rearrangement uses TRBV7-6 and TRBJ2-3, with D possibly TRBD1 on 5 matching bases. V was shortened by 5 bases and J by 0 bases, with 15 bases between the two germline ends. Per germline, CDR1 SGHVS and CDR2 FNYEAQ. This CDR3 is 16 amino acids long. The CDR3 loop reads CASSLSRASSTDTQYF. DNA for the CDR3: TGTGCCAGCAGCCTCAGCAGGGCCTCTAGCACAGATACGCAGTATTTT.

Remarks on this clone: The junction departs from germline at one end; a sequencing error may be responsible. The gene calls are TRBV13 and TRBJ2-5; tentative D call: TRBD2 (6 bases). The CDR3 totals 13 residues. The germline V gene has CDR1 PRHDT and CDR2 FYEKMQ (reference sequence). The CDR3 loop reads CASSYGPGETRYF. In nucleotides, the CDR3 is TGTGCCAGCAGCTACGGACCGGGGGAGACCCGGTACTTC.

This clone was found once. J is TRBJ2-5 and V is TRBV19, with 9 bases matching TRBD2. With V trimmed by 4 bases and J by 7 bases, 16 bases remained unmatched. Per the germline V gene, CDR1 is LNHDA and CDR2 is SQIVND (reference sequence). The CDR3 has 17 residues. This chain's CDR3 is CASSTPERGAGQGTQYF. DNA of the CDR3: TGTGCCAGTAGTACCCCCGAGCGGGGGGCCGGTCAGGGGACCCAGTACTTC.

The J gene is TRBJ1-2, the V gene TRBV7-9; TRBD1 matches 8 bases. This CDR3 spans 13 amino acids. Germline CDR1 is SEHNR and CDR2 is FQNEAQ (reference sequence). V trimming: 1 base; J trimming: 6 bases; junction bases outside the gene matches: 1. The CDR3 is CASSLGQGHGYTF. DNA of the CDR3: TGTGCCAGCAGCTTAGGACAGGGGCATGGCTACACCTTC.

The chain carries TRBV5-4 and TRBJ2-2; 8 bases line up with TRBD1. V trimming: 2 bases; J trimming: 3 bases; junction bases outside the gene matches: 6. Germline lookup yields CDR1 SGHNT and CDR2 YYREEE (reference sequence). The CDR3 extends over 16 amino acids. CDR3 residues: CASSLYGTGDTGELFF. CDR3 bases: TGTGCCAGCAGCTTATACGGGACAGGAGACACCGGGGAGCTGTTTTTT.

V usage is TRBV12-5 and J usage is TRBJ2-5, with TRBD1 identical over 10 bases. The V gene end was trimmed by 1 base and the J gene end by 3 bases; junction bases not matched to a gene: 5. CDR1 and CDR2 (germline): LGHNT, FRNRAP. The CDR3 is 16 amino acids. The CDR3 DNA is TGTGCTAGTGGTTTGGGCGACAGGGGGCTGGAAGAGACCCAGTACTTC. Translation: CASGLGDRGLEETQYF.